The T cell receptor beta chain described here comes from a study of T cells in Graves' hyperthyroidism and ophthalmopathy. Background on the study: Before any treatment, at initial diagnosis, peripheral blood was collected. Broader study findings: In the analysis, a 13 V-J model separated ophthalmopathy from stable hyperthyroidism.

RNA transcripts gave rise to amplified TCR beta CDR3 regions. A set of HTBI primers served as the primers for a first-round RT-PCR of the TCR CDR3. MiXCR was run by TCRdb on the multiplex PCR reads, yielding one entry per CDR3 protein. The repertoire holds approximately 640,000 distinct CDR3 sequences, with 17% as singletons. This clonotype was counted many times. As yet, its antigen is unknown. Patients aged 18 to 65 had newly diagnosed hyperthyroidism of under 2 months' duration. It was uncontrolled infection, other autoimmune disease, pregnancy or lactation that excluded patients. The CDR3 loop spans 15 amino acids. V was pared by 6 bases and J by 0 bases, with 9 bases between.

The J gene is TRBJ2-6, the V gene TRBV12-3 or TRBV12-4, with unresolved D. Sequenced material: blood. The sequence derives from a man in his fifties with Graves' hyperthyroidism. CDR3 DNA: TGTGCCAGCAGCGATGTAGACTCTGGGGCCAACGTCCTGACTTTC. It is translated as CASSDVDSGANVLTF.